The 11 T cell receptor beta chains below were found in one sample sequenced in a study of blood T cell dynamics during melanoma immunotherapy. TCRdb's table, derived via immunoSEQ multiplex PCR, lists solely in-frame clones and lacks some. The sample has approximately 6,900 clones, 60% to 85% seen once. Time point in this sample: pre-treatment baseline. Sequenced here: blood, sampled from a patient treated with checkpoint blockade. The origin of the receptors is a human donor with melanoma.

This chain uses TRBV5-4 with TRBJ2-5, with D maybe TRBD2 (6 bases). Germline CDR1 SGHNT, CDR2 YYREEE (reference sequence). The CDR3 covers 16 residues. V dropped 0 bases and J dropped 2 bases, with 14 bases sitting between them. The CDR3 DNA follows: TGTGCCAGCAGCTTGGGATCGCGGGGCGGACAAGAGACCCAGTACTTC. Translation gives CASSLGSRGGQETQYF.

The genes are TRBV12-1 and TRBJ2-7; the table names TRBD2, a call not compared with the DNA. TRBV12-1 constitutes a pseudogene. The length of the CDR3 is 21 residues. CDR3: CASSFIRLGNLSHSNTYEQYF. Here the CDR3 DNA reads TGTGCCAGCAGCTTTATCCGACTAGGGAATCTATCACATTCCAATACCTACGAGCAGTACTTC.

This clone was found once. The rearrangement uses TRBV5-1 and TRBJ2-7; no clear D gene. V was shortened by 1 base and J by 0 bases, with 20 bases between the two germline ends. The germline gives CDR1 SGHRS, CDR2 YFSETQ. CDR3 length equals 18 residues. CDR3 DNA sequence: TGCGCCAGCAGCTTGCGCCCGATGGACCGGCAGTCCTCCTACGAGCAGTACTTC. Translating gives CASSLRPMDRQSSYEQYF.

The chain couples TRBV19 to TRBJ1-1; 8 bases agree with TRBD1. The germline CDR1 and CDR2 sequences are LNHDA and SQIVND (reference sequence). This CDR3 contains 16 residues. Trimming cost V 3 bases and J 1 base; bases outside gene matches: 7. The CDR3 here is CASSIGQGATNTEAFF. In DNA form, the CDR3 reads TGTGCCAGTAGTATTGGGCAGGGGGCAACGAACACTGAAGCTTTCTTT.

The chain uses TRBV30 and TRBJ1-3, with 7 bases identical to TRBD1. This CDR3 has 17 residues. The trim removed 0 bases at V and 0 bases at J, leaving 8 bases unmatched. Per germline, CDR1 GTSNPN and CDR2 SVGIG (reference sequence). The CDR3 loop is CAWSVQLGDSSGNTIYF. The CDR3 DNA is TGTGCCTGGAGTGTACAATTGGGGGACAGCTCTGGAAACACCATATATTTT. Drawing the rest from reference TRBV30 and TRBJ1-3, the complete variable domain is SQTIHQWPATLVQPVGSPLSLECTVEGTSNPNLYWYRQAAGRGLQLLFYSVGIGQISSEVPQNLSASRPQDRQFILSSKKLLLSDSGFYLCAWSVQLGDSSGNTIYFGEGSWLTVV.

The CDR3 DNA reads TGTGCCAGCAGTTACGGCCCGGGACATGGCGAGCAGTACTTC. Translated, it gives CASSYGPGHGEQYF. The V call is TRBV6-6, the J call TRBJ2-7, with a possible D match to TRBD1 (6 bases). Trimming shortened V by 2 bases and J by 6 bases, and 14 bases separated the two germline ends. This CDR3 spans 14 amino acids. The germline CDR1 and CDR2 sequences are MNHNY and SVGAGI (reference sequence).

The CDR3 sequence is CASQKGVRTGELFF. Here the CDR3 DNA reads TGTGCCAGCCAAAAGGGGGTAAGGACCGGGGAGCTGTTTTTT. The V gene is TRBV27, the J gene TRBJ2-2; D may be TRBD1 (6 bases). Trimming took off 8 bases at V and 5 bases at J, with 15 bases between the two ends. There are 14 residues in the CDR3. Germline V gene sequence: CDR1 MNHEY, CDR2 SMNVEV (reference sequence).

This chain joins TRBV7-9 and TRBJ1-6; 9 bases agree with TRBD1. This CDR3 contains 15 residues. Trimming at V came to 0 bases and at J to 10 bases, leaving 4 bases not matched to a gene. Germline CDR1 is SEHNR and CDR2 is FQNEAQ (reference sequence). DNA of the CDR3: TGTGCCAGCAGCTTAGCCGGGACAGGGCGATCACCCCTCCACTTT. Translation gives CASSLAGTGRSPLHF.

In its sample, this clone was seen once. CDR3 sequence (DNA): TGCAGCGTTGTGGGACTAGCGGGAGGTGGAAAGACCCAGTACTTC. This codes for CSVVGLAGGGKTQYF. The V gene is TRBV29-1, the J gene TRBJ2-5; 15 bases line up with TRBD2. The CDR3 totals 15 residues. J lost 6 bases, V lost 4 bases, and 6 bases had no gene match. Germline assignment: CDR1 SQVTM and CDR2 ANQGSEA.

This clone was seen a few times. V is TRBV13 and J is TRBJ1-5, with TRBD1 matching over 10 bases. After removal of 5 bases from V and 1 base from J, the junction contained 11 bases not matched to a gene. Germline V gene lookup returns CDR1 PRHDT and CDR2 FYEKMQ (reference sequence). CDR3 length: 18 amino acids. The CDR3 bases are TGTGCCAGCAGCAAGACAGGGGGCCTGAGAGTAAGCAATCAGCCCCAGCATTTT. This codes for CASSKTGGLRVSNQPQHF.

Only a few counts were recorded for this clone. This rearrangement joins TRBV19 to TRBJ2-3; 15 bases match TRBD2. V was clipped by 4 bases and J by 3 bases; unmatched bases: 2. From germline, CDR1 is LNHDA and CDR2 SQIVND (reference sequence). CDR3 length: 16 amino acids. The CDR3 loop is CASSRTSGRGTDTQYF. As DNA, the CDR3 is TGTGCCAGTAGTAGGACTAGCGGGAGGGGGACAGATACGCAGTATTTT.